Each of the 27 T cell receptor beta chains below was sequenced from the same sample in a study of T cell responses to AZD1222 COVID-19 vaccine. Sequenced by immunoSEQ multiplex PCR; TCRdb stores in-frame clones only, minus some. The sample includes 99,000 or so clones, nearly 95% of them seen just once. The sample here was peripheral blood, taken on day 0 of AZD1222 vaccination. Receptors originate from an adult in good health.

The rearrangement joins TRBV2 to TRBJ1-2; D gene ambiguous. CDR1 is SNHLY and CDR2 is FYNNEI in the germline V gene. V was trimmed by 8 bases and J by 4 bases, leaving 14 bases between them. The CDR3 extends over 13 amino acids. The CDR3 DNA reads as TGTGCCAGCCAGGTCTTTAGTAGCTATGGCTACACCTTC. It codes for CASQVFSSYGYTF.

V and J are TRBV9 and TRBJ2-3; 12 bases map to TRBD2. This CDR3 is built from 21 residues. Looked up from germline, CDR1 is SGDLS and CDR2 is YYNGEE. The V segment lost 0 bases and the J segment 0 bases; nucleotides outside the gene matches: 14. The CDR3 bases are TGTGCCAGCAGCGTAGGCACTAGCGGGAGGAGGAAGGGATCTAGCACAGATACGCAGTATTTT. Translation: CASSVGTSGRRKGSSTDTQYF.

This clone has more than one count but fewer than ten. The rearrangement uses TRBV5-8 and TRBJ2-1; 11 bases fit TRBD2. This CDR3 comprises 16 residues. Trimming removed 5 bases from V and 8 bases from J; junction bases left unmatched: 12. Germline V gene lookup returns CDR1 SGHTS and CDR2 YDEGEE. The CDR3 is CASRPGTSGRTDEQFF. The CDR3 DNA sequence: TGTGCCAGCAGGCCTGGAACTAGCGGGAGAACGGATGAGCAGTTCTTC.

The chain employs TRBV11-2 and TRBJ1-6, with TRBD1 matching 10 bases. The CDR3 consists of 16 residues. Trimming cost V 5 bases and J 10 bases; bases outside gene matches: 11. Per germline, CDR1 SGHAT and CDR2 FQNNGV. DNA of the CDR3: TGTGCCAGCAGCCCGCGGGACAGGGGTTTGTTGTCACCCCTCCACTTT. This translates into CASSPRDRGLLSPLHF.

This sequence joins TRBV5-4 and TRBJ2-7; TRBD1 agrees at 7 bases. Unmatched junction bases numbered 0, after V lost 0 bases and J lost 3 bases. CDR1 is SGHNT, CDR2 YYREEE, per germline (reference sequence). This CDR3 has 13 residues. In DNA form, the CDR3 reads TGTGCCAGCAGCTTGGACAGGGGCTACGAGCAGTACTTC. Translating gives CASSLDRGYEQYF.

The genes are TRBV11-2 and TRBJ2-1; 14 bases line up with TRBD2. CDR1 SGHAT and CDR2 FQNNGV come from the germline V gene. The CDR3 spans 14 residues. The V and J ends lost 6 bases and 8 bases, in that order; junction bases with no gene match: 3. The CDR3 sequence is CASSRTSGRYEQFF. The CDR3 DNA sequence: TGTGCCAGCAGTCGGACTAGCGGGAGGTATGAGCAGTTCTTC. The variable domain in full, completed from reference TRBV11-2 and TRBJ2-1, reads EAGVAQSPRYKIIEKRQSVAFWCNPISGHATLYWYQQILGQGPKLLIQFQNNGVVDDSQLPKDRFSAERLKGVDSTLKIQPAKLEDSAVYLCASSRTSGRYEQFFGPGTRLTVL.

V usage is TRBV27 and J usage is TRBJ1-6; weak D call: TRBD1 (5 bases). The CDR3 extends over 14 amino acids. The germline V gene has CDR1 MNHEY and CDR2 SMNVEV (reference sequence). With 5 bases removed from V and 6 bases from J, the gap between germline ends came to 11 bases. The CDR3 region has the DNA TGTGCCAGCAGTCCCCGGGGGGGTAATTCACCCCTCCACTTT. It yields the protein CASSPRGGNSPLHF.

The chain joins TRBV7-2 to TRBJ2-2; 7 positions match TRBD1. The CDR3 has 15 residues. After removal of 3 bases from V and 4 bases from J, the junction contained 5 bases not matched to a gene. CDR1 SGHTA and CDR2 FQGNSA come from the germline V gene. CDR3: CASSLGQTPTGELFF. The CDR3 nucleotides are TGTGCCAGCAGCTTGGGACAGACACCCACCGGGGAGCTGTTTTTT.

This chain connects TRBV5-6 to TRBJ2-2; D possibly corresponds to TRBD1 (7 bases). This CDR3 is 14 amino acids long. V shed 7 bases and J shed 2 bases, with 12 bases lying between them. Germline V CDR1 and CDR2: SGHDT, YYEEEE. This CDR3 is CASVRDSNTGELFF. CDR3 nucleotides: TGTGCCAGCGTGCGGGACAGCAACACCGGGGAGCTGTTTTTT. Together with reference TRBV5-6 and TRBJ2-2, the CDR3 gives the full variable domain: DAGVTQSPTHLIKTRGQQVTLRCSPKSGHDTVSWYQQALGQGPQFIFQYYEEEERQRGNFPDRFSGHQFPNYSSELNVNALLLGDSALYLCASVRDSNTGELFFGEGSRLTVL.

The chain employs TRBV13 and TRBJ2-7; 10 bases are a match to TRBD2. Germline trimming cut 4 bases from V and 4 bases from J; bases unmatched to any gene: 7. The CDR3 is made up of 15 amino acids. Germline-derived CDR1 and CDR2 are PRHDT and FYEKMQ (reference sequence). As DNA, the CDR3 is TGTGCCAGCAGCTCATCCGGGACTAGCGTGTACGAGCAGTACTTC. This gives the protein CASSSSGTSVYEQYF.

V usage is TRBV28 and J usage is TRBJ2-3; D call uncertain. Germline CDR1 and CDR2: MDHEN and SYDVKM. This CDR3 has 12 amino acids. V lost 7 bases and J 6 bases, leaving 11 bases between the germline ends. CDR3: CASTKSPDTQYF. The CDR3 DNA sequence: TGTGCCAGCACCAAGAGTCCGGATACGCAGTATTTT.

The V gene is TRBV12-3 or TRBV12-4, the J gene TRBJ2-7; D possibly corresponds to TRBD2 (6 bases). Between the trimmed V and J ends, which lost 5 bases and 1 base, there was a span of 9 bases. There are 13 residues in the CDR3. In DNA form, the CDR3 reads TGTGCCAGCAGTCCCGGACTATCCTACGAGCAGTACTTC. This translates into CASSPGLSYEQYF.

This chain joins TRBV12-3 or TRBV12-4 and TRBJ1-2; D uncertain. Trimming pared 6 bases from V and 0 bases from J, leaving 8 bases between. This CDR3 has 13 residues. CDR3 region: CASSSTANYGYTF. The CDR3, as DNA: TGTGCCAGCAGCTCCACAGCTAACTATGGCTACACCTTC.

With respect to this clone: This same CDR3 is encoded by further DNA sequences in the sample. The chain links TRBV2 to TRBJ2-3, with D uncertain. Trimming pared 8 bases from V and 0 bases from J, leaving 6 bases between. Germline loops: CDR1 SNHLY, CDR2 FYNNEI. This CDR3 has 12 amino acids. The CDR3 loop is CASSPSTDTQYF. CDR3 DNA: TGTGCCAGCTCCCCTAGCACAGATACGCAGTATTTT.

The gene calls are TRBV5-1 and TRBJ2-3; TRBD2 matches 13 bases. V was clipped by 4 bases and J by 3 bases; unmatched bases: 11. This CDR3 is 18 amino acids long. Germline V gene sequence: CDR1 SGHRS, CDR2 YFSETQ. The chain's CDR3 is CASSLLGLAGVWTDTQYF. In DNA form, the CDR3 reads TGCGCCAGCAGCCTCCTTGGACTAGCGGGAGTGTGGACAGATACGCAGTATTTT.

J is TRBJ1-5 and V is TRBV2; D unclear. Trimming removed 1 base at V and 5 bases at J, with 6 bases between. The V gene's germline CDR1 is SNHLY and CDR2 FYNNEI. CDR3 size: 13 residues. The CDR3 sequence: CASSEGIDQPQHF. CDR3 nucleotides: TGTGCCAGCAGTGAAGGGATTGATCAGCCCCAGCATTTT.

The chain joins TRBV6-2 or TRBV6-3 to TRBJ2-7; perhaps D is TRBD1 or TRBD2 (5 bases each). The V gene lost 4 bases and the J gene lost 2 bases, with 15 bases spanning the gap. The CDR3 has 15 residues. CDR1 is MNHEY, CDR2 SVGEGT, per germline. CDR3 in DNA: TGTGCCAGCAGTTTCCTCCGGGACCCAACCTACGAGCAGTACTTC. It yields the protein CASSFLRDPTYEQYF.

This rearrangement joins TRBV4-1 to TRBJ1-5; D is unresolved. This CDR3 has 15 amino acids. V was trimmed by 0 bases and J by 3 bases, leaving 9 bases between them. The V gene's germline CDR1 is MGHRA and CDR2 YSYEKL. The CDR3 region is CASSQDSGYNQPQHF. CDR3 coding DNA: TGCGCCAGCAGCCAAGATTCCGGGTACAATCAGCCCCAGCATTTT.

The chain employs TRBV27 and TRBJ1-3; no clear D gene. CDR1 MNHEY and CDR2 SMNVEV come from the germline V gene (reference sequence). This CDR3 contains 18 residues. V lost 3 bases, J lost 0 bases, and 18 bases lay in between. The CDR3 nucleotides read TGTGCCAGCAGTTTTCCTATCCCCGGAGGTAACTCTGGAAACACCATATATTTT. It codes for CASSFPIPGGNSGNTIYF.

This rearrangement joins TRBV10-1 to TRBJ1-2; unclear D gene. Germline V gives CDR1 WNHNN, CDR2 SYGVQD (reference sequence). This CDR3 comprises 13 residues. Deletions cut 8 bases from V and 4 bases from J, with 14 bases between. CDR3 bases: TGCGCCAGCTACGAGTTCAGATTCTATGGCTACACCTTC. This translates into CASYEFRFYGYTF.

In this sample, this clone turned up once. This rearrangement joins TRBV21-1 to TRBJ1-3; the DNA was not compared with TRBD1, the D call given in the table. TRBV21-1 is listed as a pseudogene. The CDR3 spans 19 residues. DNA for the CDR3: TGTGCCAGCCCTCCCAGGACAGGGATCCCTATTATCTCTGGAAACACCATATATTTT. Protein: CASPPRTGIPIISGNTIYF.

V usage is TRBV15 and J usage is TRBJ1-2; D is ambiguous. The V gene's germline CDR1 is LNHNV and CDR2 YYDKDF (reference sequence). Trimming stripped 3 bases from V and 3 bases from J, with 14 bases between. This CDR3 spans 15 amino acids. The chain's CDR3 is CATSRLMEVDYGYTF. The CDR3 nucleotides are TGTGCCACCAGCAGGTTAATGGAGGTAGACTATGGCTACACCTTC. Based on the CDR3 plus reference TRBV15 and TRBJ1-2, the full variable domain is DAMVIQNPRYQVTQFGKPVTLSCSQTLNHNVMYWYQQKSSQAPKLLFHYYDKDFNNEADTPDNFQSRRPNTSFCFLDIRSPGLGDTAMYLCATSRLMEVDYGYTFGSGTRLTVV.

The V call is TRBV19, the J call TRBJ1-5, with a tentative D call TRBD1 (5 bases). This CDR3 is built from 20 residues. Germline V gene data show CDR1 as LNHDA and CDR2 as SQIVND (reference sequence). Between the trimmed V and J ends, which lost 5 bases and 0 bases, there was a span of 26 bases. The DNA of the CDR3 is TGTGCCAGTAGTCCGAATTTGCAACCAGGGAGATGGTATAGCAATCAGCCCCAGCATTTT. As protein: CASSPNLQPGRWYSNQPQHF.

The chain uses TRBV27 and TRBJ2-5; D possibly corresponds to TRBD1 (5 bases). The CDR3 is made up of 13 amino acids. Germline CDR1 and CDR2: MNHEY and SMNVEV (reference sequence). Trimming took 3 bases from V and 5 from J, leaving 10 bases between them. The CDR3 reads CASSFSGRETQYF. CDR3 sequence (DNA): TGTGCCAGCAGTTTCTCAGGGCGGGAGACCCAGTACTTC.

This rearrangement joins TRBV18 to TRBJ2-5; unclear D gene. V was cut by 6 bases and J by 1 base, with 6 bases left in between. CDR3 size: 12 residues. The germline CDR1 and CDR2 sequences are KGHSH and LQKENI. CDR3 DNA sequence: TGTGCCAGCTCCGGGTCCCAAGAGACCCAGTACTTC. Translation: CASSGSQETQYF.

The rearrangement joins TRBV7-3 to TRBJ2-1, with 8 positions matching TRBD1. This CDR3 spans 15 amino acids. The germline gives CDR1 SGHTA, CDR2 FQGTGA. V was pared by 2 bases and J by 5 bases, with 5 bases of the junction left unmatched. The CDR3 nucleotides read TGTGCCAGCAGCTTAGGCGACAGGGGCAACAATGAGCAGTTCTTC. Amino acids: CASSLGDRGNNEQFF.

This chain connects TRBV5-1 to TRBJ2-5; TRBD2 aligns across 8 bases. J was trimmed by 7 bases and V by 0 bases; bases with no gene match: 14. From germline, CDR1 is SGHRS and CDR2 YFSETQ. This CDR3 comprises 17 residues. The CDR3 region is CASSLADRGRFFGTQYF. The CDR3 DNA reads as TGCGCCAGCAGCTTGGCCGATCGCGGGAGGTTCTTTGGGACCCAGTACTTC.